One sample yielded the 5 T cell receptor beta chains listed below, sequenced in a study of radiotherapy plus CTLA-4 blockade in lung cancer. The data were produced by immunoSEQ multiplex PCR, yet TCRdb's version contains in-frame clones alone and is incomplete. The top ten clones hold about 2.2% of a sample with about 51,000 clones, about three quarters of them seen once. The sample consisted of peripheral blood, taken from a patient treated with radiotherapy plus ipilimumab. These TCRs come from a human donor with non-small cell lung cancer whose response to radiotherapy plus ipilimumab could not be evaluated.

The V and J genes are TRBV28 and TRBJ1-1; D is possibly TRBD1 (5 bases). The length of the CDR3 is 15 residues. Trimming removed 1 base from V and 4 bases from J, with 13 bases in between. Per germline, CDR1 MDHEN and CDR2 SYDVKM. CDR3 sequence reads: CASSLSTPGCTEAFF. CDR3 DNA sequence: TGTGCCAGCAGTTTATCCACCCCAGGGTGCACTGAAGCTTTCTTT.

The J gene is TRBJ2-7, the V gene TRBV5-1, with 7 positions matching TRBD1. Germline V gene lookup returns CDR1 SGHRS and CDR2 YFSETQ. The V gene end was trimmed by 3 bases and the J gene end by 7 bases; junction bases not matched to a gene: 7. The CDR3 length is 13 residues. CDR3 sequence: CASSWKDRSEQYF. The CDR3 nucleotides are TGCGCCAGCAGCTGGAAGGACAGGTCAGAGCAGTACTTC.

CDR3 in DNA: TGTGCCAGCAGCGTAGTTGCTACTTCCTACGAGCAGTACTTC. Translation gives CASSVVATSYEQYF. The chain employs TRBV9 and TRBJ2-5, with D unresolved. The DNA end is more similar to TRBJ2-7, so the J call may be wrong. This CDR3 spans 14 amino acids. Germline loops: CDR1 SGDLS, CDR2 YYNGEE.

This clone was found once. This chain joins TRBV6-5 and TRBJ1-2; TRBD1 matches at 7 bases. This CDR3 is 13 amino acids long. V was clipped by 6 bases and J by 4 bases; unmatched bases: 5. Looked up from germline, CDR1 is MNHEY and CDR2 is SVGAGI. In DNA, the CDR3 is TGTGCCAGCAGAGAGACAGGGCCCTATGGCTACACCTTC. Protein sequence: CASRETGPYGYTF.

The J gene is TRBJ2-2, the V gene TRBV11-2; 9 bases are a match to TRBD2. V lost 1 base, J lost 5 bases, and 2 bases stayed unmatched. Germline V gives CDR1 SGHAT, CDR2 FQNNGV. The CDR3 extends over 15 amino acids. The CDR3 loop is CASSLGLAVTGELFF. As DNA, the CDR3 is TGTGCCAGCAGCTTAGGACTAGCGGTTACCGGGGAGCTGTTTTTT.